This T cell receptor beta chain was profiled in a study of blood T cell repertoires in COVID-19. Overall study context: Sites across the United States, Italy and Spain contributed samples from acute and convalescent COVID-19.

CDR3 length: 16 amino acids. The germline gives CDR1 LGHNA, CDR2 YNFKEQ. Trimming removed 1 base from V and 5 bases from J; junction bases left unmatched: 2. Individuals aged roughly 18 to 100 years were recruited from around 22 US areas. TCRdb's table, derived via immunoSEQ multiplex PCR, lists solely in-frame clones and lacks some. The sample includes 180,000 or so clones, 70% to 85% of them seen just once. The sequenced sample consisted of PBMCs or T cells enriched from blood (not recorded which). The chain combines TRBV4-2 with TRBJ2-2; 12 bases map to TRBD2. The sequence was obtained from a man in his forties or fifties who had recovered from COVID-19. DNA for the CDR3: TGTGCCAGCAGCCAAGGACTAGCGGGGGATACCGGGGAGCTGTTTTTT. It encodes CASSQGLAGDTGELFF.